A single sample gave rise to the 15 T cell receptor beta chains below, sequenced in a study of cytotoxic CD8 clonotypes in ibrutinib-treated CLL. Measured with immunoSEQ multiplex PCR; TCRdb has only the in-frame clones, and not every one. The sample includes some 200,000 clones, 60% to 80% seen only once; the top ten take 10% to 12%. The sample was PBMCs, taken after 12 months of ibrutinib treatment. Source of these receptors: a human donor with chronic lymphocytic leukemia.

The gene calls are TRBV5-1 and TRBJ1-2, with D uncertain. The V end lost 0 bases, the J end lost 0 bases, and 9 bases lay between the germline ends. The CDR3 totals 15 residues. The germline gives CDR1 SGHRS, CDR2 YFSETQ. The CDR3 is CASSLEGSPNYGYTF. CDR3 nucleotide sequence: TGCGCCAGCAGCTTGGAGGGCAGCCCTAACTATGGCTACACCTTC.

The CDR3 loop is CASSLDGGSYEQYF. DNA for the CDR3: TGTGCCAGCAGCTTGGATGGGGGATCCTACGAGCAGTACTTC. The chain has TRBV7-9 and TRBJ2-7; D possibly matches TRBD1 or TRBD2 (5 bases each). CDR3 length: 14 amino acids. V gave up 3 bases and J gave up 1 base, with 10 bases separating them. Germline V gene lookup returns CDR1 SEHNR and CDR2 FQNEAQ (reference sequence).

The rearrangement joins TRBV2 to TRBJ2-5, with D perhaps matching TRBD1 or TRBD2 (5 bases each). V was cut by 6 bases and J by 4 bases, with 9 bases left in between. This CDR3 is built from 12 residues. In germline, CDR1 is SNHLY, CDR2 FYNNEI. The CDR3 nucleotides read TGTGCCAGCAGGGGGGTGTCAGAGACCCAGTACTTC. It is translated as CASRGVSETQYF.

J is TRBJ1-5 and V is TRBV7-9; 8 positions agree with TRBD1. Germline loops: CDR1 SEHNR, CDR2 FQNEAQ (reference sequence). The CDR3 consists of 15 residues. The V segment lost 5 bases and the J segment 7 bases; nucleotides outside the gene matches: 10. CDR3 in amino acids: CASSQGGQEGQPQHF. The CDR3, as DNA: TGTGCCAGCAGCCAGGGGGGACAGGAAGGACAGCCCCAGCATTTT.

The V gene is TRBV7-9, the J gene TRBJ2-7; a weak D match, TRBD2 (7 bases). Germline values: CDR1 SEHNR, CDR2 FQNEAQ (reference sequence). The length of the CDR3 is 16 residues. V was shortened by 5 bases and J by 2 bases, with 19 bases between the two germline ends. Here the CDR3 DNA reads TGTGCCAGCAGCCCTTGGGGGGGCGCGGACCCCTACGAGCAGTACTTC. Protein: CASSPWGGADPYEQYF.

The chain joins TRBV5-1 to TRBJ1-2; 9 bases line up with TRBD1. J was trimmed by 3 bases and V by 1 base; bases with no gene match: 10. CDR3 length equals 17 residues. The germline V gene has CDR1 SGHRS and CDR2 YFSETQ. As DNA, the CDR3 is TGCGCCAGCAGCTTGCACGGGCCACGGACAGGGGACTATGGCTACACCTTC. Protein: CASSLHGPRTGDYGYTF.

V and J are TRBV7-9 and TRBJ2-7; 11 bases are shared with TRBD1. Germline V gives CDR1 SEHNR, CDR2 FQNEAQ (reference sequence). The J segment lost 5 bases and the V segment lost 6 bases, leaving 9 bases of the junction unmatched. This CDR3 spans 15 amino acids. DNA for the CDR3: TGTGCCAGCAGTCCGCCGGGGACAGGGGGTAACGAGCAGTACTTC. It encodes CASSPPGTGGNEQYF. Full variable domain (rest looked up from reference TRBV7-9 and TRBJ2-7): DTGVSQNPRHKITKRGQNVTFRCDPISEHNRLYWYRQTLGQGPEFLTYFQNEAQLEKSRLLSDRFSAERPKGSFSTLEIQRTEQGDSAMYLCASSPPGTGGNEQYFGPGTRLTVT.

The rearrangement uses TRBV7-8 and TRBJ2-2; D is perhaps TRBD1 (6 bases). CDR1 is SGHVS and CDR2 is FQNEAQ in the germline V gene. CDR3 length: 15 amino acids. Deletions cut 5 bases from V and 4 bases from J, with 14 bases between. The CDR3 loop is CASSLRDTITGELFF. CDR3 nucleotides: TGTGCCAGCAGCCTCCGGGACACTATCACCGGGGAGCTGTTTTTT.

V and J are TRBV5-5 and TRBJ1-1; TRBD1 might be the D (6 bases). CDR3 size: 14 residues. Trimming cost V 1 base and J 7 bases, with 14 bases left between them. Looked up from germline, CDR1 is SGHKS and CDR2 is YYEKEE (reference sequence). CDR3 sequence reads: CASSLPFGTLEAFF. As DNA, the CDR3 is TGTGCCAGCAGCTTGCCATTCGGGACACTTGAAGCTTTCTTT.

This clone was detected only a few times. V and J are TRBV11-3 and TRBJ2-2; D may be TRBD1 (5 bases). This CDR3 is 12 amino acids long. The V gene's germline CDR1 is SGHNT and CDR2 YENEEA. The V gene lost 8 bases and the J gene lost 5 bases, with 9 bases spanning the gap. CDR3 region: CASSPGTGELFF. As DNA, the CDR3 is TGTGCCAGCTCCCCAGGGACCGGGGAGCTGTTTTTT.

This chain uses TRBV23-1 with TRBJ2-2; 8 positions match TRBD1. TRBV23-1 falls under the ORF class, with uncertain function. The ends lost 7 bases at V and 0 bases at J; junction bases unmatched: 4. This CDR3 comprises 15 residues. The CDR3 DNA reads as TGCGCCAGCACCAGGACAGGGACGAACACCGGGGAGCTGTTTTTT. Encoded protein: CASTRTGTNTGELFF.

The chain's CDR3 is CASSNDGGFNYGYTF. The CDR3 DNA reads TGTGCCAGCTCAAACGACGGAGGGTTCAACTATGGCTACACCTTC. The V gene is TRBV18, the J gene TRBJ1-2; no firm D call. This CDR3 has 15 residues. Germline CDR1 KGHSH, CDR2 LQKENI. V dropped 5 bases and J dropped 2 bases, with 15 bases sitting between them.

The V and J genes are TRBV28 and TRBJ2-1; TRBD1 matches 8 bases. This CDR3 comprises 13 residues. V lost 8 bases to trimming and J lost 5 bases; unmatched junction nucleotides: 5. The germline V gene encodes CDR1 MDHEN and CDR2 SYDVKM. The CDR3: CASGQGRHNEQFF. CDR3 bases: TGTGCCAGCGGACAGGGCAGGCACAATGAGCAGTTCTTC.

DNA for the CDR3: TGTGCCAGCAGTATCCCGGCTGTTGGGGCCAACGTCCTGACTTTC. This encodes CASSIPAVGANVLTF. The chain employs TRBV28 and TRBJ2-6; D is unclear. CDR1 is MDHEN, CDR2 SYDVKM, per germline. There are 15 residues in the CDR3. Between the trimmed V and J ends, which lost 5 bases and 3 bases, there was a span of 11 bases. Full variable domain (missing parts from reference TRBV28 and TRBJ2-6): DVKVTQSSRYLVKRTGEKVFLECVQDMDHENMFWYRQDPGLGLRLIYFSYDVKMKEKGDIPEGYSVSREKKERFSLILESASTNQTSMYLCASSIPAVGANVLTFGAGSRLTVL.

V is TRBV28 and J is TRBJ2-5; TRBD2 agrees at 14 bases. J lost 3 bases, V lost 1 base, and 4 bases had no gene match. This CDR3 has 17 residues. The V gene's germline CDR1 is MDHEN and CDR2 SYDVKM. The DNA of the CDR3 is TGTGCCAGCAGTTTATTCGGGACTAGCGGGAGAAAAGAGACCCAGTACTTC. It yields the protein CASSLFGTSGRKETQYF.